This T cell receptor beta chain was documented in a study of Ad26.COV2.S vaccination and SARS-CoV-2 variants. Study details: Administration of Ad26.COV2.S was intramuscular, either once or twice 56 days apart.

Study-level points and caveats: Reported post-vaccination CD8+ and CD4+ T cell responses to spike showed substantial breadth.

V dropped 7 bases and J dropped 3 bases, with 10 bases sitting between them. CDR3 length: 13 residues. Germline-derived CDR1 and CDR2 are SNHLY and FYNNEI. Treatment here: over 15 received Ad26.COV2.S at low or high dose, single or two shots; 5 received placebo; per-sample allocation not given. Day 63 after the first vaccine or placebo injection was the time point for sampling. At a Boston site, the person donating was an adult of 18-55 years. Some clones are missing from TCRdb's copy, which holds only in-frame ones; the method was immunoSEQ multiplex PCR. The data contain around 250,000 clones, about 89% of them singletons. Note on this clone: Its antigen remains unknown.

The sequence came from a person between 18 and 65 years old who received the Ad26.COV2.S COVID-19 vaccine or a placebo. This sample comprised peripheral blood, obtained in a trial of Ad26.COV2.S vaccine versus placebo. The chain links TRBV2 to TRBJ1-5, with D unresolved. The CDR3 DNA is TGTGCCAGCACCACCGTTATCAATCAGCCCCAGCATTTT. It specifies CASTTVINQPQHF.